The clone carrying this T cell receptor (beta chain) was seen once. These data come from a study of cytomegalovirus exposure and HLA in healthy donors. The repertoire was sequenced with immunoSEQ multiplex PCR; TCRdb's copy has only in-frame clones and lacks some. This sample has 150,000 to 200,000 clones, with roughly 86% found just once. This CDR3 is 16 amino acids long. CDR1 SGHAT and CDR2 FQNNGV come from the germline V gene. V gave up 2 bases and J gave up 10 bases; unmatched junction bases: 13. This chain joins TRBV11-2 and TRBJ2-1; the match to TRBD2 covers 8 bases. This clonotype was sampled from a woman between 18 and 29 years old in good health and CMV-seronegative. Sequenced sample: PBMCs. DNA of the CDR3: TGTGCCAGCAGCTTATTAGTCGGGAGGGTACTTCACGAGCAGTTCTTC. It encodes CASSLLVGRVLHEQFF.